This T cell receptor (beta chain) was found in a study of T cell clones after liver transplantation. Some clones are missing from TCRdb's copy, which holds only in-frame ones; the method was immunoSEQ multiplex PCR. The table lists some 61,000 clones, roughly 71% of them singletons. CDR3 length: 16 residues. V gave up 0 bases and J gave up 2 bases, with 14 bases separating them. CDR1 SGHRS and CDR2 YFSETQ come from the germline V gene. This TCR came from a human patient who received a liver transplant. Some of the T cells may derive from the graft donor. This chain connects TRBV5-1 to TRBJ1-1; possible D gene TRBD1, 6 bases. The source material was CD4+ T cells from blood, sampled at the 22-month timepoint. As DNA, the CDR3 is TGCGCCAGCAGCTTGGCCAAGGGACAAGGAAACACTGAAGCTTTCTTT. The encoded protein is CASSLAKGQGNTEAFF.